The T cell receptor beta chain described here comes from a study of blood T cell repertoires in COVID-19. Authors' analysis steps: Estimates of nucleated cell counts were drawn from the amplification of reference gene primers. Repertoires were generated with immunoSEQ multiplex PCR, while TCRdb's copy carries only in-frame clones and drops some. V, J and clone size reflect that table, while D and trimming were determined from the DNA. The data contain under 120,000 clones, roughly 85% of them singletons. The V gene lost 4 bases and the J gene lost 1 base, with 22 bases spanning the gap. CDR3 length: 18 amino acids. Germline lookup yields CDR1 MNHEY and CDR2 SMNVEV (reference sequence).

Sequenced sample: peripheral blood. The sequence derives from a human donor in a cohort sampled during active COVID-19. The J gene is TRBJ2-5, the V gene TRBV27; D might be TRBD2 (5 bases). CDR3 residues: CASSSLAFRSGSQETQYF. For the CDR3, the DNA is TGTGCCAGCAGTTCCCTGGCGTTCCGGTCGGGGAGCCAAGAGACCCAGTACTTC.